This record covers a single T cell receptor beta chain. The antigen is not known. The V gene's germline CDR1 is SGHAT and CDR2 FQNNGV. Trimming took off 4 bases at V and 2 bases at J, with 12 bases between the two ends. This CDR3 region has 16 residues. The time point here: patch test 3, about 24 weeks after DPC sensitization. The treatment here: therapeutic diphenylcyclopropenone sensitization with weekly scalp DPC. Patches went on only after blood had been drawn each time. The sample originates from a study of human T cells and chemical hapten exposure. For the study at large: Sensitization applied 2% DPC to roughly 2 cm by roughly 2 cm of upper inner arm skin. Once 0.01% DPC had been applied to the upper back by patch test, readings were taken at 6 days. Study conclusions and caveats: TCRs above 1 in 1000 frequency did not change with DPC sensitization.

Each CDR3 protein gets one entry after TCRdb re-called the RACE reads with MiXCR. This table holds about 120,000 distinct CDR3 sequences, over 9% found once. The sequencing here drew on whole blood, taken in connection with sensitization to the hapten diphenylcyclopropenone (DPC). The genes are TRBV11-2 and TRBJ2-6; D is unresolved. The sequence derives from a woman aged 50 to 60 with alopecia areata. Some clones in this sample may be carry-over from other donors' samples. In DNA form, the CDR3 reads TGTGCCAGCAGCTCCCTCCGCGGCACTGGGGCCAACGTCCTGACTTTC. Encoded protein: CASSSLRGTGANVLTF.